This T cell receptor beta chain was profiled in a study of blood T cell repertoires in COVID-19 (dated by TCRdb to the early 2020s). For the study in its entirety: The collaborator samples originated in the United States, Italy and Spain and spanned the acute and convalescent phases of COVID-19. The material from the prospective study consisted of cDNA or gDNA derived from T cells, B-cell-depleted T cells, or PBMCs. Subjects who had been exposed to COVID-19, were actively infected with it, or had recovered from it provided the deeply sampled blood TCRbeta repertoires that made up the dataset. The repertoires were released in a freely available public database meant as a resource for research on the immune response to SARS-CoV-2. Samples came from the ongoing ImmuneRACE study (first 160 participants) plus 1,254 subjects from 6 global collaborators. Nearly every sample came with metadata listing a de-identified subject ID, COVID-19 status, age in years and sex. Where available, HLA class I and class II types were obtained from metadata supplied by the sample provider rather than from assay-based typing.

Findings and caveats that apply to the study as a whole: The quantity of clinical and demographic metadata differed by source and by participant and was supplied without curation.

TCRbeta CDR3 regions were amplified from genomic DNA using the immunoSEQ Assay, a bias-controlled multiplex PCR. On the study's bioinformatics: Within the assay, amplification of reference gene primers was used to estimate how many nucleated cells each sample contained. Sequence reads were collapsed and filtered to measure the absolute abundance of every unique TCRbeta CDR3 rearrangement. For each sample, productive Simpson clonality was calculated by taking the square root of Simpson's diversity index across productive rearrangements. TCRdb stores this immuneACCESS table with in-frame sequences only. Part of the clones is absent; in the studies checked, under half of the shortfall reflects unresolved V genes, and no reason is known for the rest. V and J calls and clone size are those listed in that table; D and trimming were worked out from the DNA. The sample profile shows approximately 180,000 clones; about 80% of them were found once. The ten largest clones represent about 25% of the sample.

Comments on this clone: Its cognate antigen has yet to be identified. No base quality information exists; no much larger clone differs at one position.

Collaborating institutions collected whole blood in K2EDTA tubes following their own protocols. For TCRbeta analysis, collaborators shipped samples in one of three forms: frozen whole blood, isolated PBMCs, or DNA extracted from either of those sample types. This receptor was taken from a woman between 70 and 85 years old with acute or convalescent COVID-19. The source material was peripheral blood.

The CDR3 region has the sequence CASSLRGVFETQYF. The base sequence is TGTGCCAGCAGCTTACGGGGGGTGTTTGAGACCCAGTACTTC. The V gene is TRBV7-9 and the J gene is TRBJ2-5; TRBD2 lines up with 7 middle nucleotides. Germline trimming: 2 bases from V, 5 bases from J; junction bases outside gene matches: 5. The germline V gene (reference sequence) provides CDR1 SEHNR and CDR2 FQNEAQ. The CDR3 runs 14 amino acids, cysteine and phenylalanine included. This entry keeps only the CDR3 DNA: 42 bases, framed from base 1.